Listed below are T cell receptor beta chains from one sample, sequenced in a study of vaccination and CD4 T cells after COVID-19. TCRdb used MiXCR to reprocess the PCR reads, holding one entry per CDR3 protein. The profile shows some 18,000 distinct CDR3 sequences, 40% to 50% of them singletons. Their specific antigens are unknown. The source material was CD4+ T cells from blood, cultured in vitro, sampled after SARS-CoV-2 vaccination. Receptor source: a human donor who had recovered from COVID-19. The CDR3 runs from the conserved cysteine through the conserved F or W. Fields, in order: V gene, D gene, J gene, clone size, CDR3 protein, CDR3 DNA. D genes are given only for firm matches. Only some rows state a clone size, as once, few, many or a class for expanded clones.

>TRBV4-1|-|TRBJ2-3|few
CASSYQGGRTDTQYF
TGCGCCAGCAGCTACCAGGGGGGTCGCACAGATACGCAGTATTTT
>TRBV7-9|TRBD1|TRBJ1-2|few
CASSSRTGNGYTF
TGTGCCAGCAGCTCCCGGACAGGAAATGGCTACACCTTC
>TRBV18|-|TRBJ2-1|-
CASSPSSRAQIF
TGTGCCAGCTCACCAAGCAGCAGGGCGCAAATCTTC
>TRBV4-1|-|TRBJ1-5|-
CASSQDLIRRVDQPQHF
TGCGCCAGCAGCCAAGATTTAATTCGTCGGGTGGATCAGCCCCAGCATTTT
>TRBV6-1|TRBD2|TRBJ2-1|-
CASTKSGGVNEQFF
TGTGCCAGCACCAAGAGCGGGGGAGTGAATGAGCAGTTCTTC
>TRBV12-3/TRBV12-4|-|TRBJ2-7|-
CASSRPGFDLPLF
TGTGCCAGCAGTCGCCCGGGCTTCGACCTCCCCCTCTTC
>TRBV20-1|-|TRBJ2-3|few
CSAGIAEPTDTQYF
TGCAGTGCTGGAATTGCGGAGCCCACAGATACGCAGTATTTT
>TRBV20-1|-|TRBJ1-2|large
CSARGSDNLYGYTF
TGCAGTGCTAGAGGTTCGGACAACTTATATGGCTACACCTTC
>TRBV7-9|-|TRBJ2-7|-
CASSSEVRSYEQYF
TGTGCCAGCAGCTCAGAGGTGCGCTCCTACGAGCAGTACTTC
>TRBV7-3|TRBD1|TRBJ1-1|few
CASSLIRRGLELTEAFF
TGTGCCAGCAGCTTAATTCGCAGGGGGCTTGAGTTAACTGAAGCTTTCTTT
>TRBV5-5|-|TRBJ2-5|-
CASSLGPQLETQYF
TGTGCCAGCAGCTTGGGGCCACAATTGGAGACCCAGTACTTC
>TRBV27|-|TRBJ1-3|few
CASSPGHSGNTIYF
TGTGCCAGCAGTCCAGGGCACTCTGGAAACACCATATATTTT
>TRBV6-1|TRBD1|TRBJ1-2|-
CASSDRQGALYYGYTF
TGTGCCAGCAGTGACCGACAGGGGGCTCTTTACTATGGCTACACCTTC
>TRBV15|-|TRBJ2-7|once
CATSRGRVSYEQYF
TGTGCCACCAGCAGAGGTCGGGTCTCCTACGAGCAGTACTTC
>TRBV7-2|-|TRBJ2-1|-
CATRRLLGSYNEQFF
TGTGCCACCCGTAGGCTCCTAGGCTCCTACAATGAGCAGTTCTTC
>TRBV7-9|-|TRBJ2-1|-
CASSFGSSDRSYNEQFF
TGTGCCAGCAGCTTCGGATCTTCCGACCGCTCCTACAATGAGCAGTTCTTC
>TRBV7-2|-|TRBJ2-3|-
CASSLAGSPDTQYF
TGTGCCAGCAGCTTAGCAGGTAGCCCAGATACGCAGTATTTT
>TRBV20-1|TRBD2|TRBJ2-3|-
CSARTSGRDTQYF
TGCAGTGCTAGGACTAGCGGCCGAGATACGCAGTATTTT
>TRBV20-1|-|TRBJ2-7|-
CSARAGSSIGSYEQYF
TGCAGTGCCAGGGCGGGCAGCTCTATAGGGTCCTACGAGCAGTACTTC
>TRBV7-2|TRBD1|TRBJ2-2|-
CASSFTGGTGELFF
TGTGCCAGCAGCTTTACAGGGGGCACCGGGGAGCTGTTTTTT
>TRBV7-6|TRBD1|TRBJ1-2|-
CANSPRTGGGYTF
TGTGCCAACAGCCCGAGGACAGGGGGTGGCTACACCTTC
>TRBV6-5|-|TRBJ1-1|-
CASSFLGGPNTEAFF
TGTGCCAGCAGTTTCCTGGGGGGCCCGAACACTGAAGCTTTCTTT
>TRBV5-4|TRBD2|TRBJ2-7|-
CASSPGTSGRADEQYF
TGTGCCAGCAGCCCAGGGACTAGCGGGAGGGCCGACGAGCAGTACTTC
>TRBV6-5|TRBD1|TRBJ1-5|-
CASSYSGQGASNQPQHF
TGTGCCAGCAGTTACTCGGGTCAGGGGGCGAGCAATCAGCCCCAGCATTTT
>TRBV18|-|TRBJ2-3|-
CASSPKESGSTDTQYF
TGTGCCAGCTCACCAAAGGAAAGCGGTAGCACAGATACGCAGTATTTT
>TRBV29-1|-|TRBJ1-1|-
CSVESFREMNTEAFF
TGCAGCGTTGAAAGTTTTAGGGAGATGAACACTGAAGCTTTCTTT
>TRBV6-1|TRBD1|TRBJ1-2|few
CASSAPRDRGNYGYTF
TGTGCCAGCAGTGCACCCCGGGACAGGGGGAACTATGGCTACACCTTC
>TRBV20-1|TRBD2|TRBJ2-1|few
CSASLRGAHREFF
TGCAGTGCTAGTCTGCGGGGGGCCCACCGCGAGTTCTTC
>TRBV20-1|TRBD2|TRBJ2-3|few
CSARDQGLAGRLNTQYF
TGCAGTGCTAGAGATCAGGGGCTAGCGGGACGGTTGAATACGCAGTATTTT
>TRBV7-6|-|TRBJ2-1|-
CASSLVDSRYNEQFF
TGTGCCAGCAGCTTAGTGGACTCCCGGTACAATGAGCAGTTCTTC
>TRBV4-2|TRBD1|TRBJ2-7|-
CASSPGQGKGSYEQYF
TGTGCCAGCAGCCCTGGACAGGGGAAGGGCTCCTACGAGCAGTACTTC
>TRBV2|-|TRBJ1-1|-
CASSGGGAGTWTEAFF
TGTGCCAGCAGTGGAGGCGGGGCAGGGACGTGGACTGAAGCTTTCTTT
>TRBV28|-|TRBJ2-6|-
CASGYESGANVLTF
TGTGCCAGCGGATACGAATCTGGGGCCAACGTCCTGACTTTC
>TRBV7-2|TRBD1|TRBJ2-3|few
CASGIRGLIGTDTQYF
TGTGCCAGCGGCATCAGGGGGCTTATCGGCACAGATACGCAGTATTTT
>TRBV24-1|-|TRBJ2-4|-
CATSVKNIQYF
TGTGCCACCAGTGTTAAAAACATTCAGTACTTC
>TRBV5-1|-|TRBJ1-5|-
CASSLAGAYDQPQHF
TGCGCCAGCAGCTTGGCAGGGGCTTATGATCAGCCCCAGCATTTT
>TRBV7-2|-|TRBJ2-6|-
CASSLKSSGANVLTF
TGTGCCAGCAGCTTAAAGAGCTCTGGGGCCAACGTCCTGACTTTC
>TRBV6-5|-|TRBJ1-1|medium-sized
CASSYSPGMNTEAFF
TGTGCCAGCAGTTACTCGCCAGGGATGAACACTGAAGCTTTCTTT
>TRBV6-1|TRBD1|TRBJ2-7|-
CASSDEPGQSYEQYF
TGTGCCAGCAGTGATGAACCGGGACAGTCCTACGAGCAGTACTTC
>TRBV11-3|TRBD1|TRBJ1-1|-
CASSSGGIMNTEAFF
TGTGCCAGCAGCTCAGGGGGAATTATGAACACTGAAGCTTTCTTT
>TRBV18|-|TRBJ2-2|-
CASSPVNTGELFF
TGTGCCAGCTCACCAGTTAACACCGGGGAGCTGTTTTTT
>TRBV12-3/TRBV12-4|-|TRBJ1-1|-
CASSPERTANTEAFF
TGTGCCAGCAGCCCCGAACGGACAGCGAACACTGAAGCTTTCTTT